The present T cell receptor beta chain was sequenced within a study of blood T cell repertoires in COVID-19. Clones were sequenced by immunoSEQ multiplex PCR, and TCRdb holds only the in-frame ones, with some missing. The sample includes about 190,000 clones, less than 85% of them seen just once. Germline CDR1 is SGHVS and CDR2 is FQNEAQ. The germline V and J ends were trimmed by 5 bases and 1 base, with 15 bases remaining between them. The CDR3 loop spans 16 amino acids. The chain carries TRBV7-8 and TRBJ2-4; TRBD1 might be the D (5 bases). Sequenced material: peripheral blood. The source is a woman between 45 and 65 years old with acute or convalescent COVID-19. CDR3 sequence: CASSKGPVGAKNIQYF. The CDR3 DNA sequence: TGTGCCAGCAGCAAGGGGCCGGTCGGGGCCAAAAACATTCAGTACTTC.